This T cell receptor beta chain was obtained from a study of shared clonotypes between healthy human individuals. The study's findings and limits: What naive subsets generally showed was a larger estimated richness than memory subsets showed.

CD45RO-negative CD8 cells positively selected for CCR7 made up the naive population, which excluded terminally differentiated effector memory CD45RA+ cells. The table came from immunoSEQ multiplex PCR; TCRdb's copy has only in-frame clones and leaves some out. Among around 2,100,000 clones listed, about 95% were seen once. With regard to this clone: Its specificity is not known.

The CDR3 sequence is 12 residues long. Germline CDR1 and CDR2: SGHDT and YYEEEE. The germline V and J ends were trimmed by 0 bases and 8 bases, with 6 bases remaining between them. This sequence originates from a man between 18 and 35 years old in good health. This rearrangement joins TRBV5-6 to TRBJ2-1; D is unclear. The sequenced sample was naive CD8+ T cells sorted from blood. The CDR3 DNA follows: TGTGCCAGCAGCTTGGTTTTGGATGAGCAGTTCTTC. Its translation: CASSLVLDEQFF.